This T cell receptor beta chain was recorded in a study of OX40 agonist ivuxolimab in advanced cancers. Turning to the overall study: Ivuxolimab was an agonistic, fully human IgG2 monoclonal antibody directed against OX40 (CD134), a costimulatory receptor. Intravenous ivuxolimab was administered to patients every 2 weeks at six dose levels: 0.01, 0.1, 0.3, 1.5, 3 and 10 mg/kg. The monotherapy dose-escalation portion (N of about 47 patients) of the phase I ivuxolimab trial is reported in the paper. Partial responses occurred in three dose-escalation patients, of whom one had hepatocellular carcinoma and two had cutaneous melanoma. Patients were allowed to have had prior anti-PD-1, anti-PD-L1 or anti-CTLA-4 therapy, and roughly two fifths of the dose-escalation patients had been treated with checkpoint inhibitors. The purpose of peripheral TCRbeta sequencing was to test whether ivuxolimab changed TCR sequence diversity and led to clonal T-cell expansion. Of the approximately 53 patients in dose escalation, 19 had hepatocellular carcinoma, some 15 had melanoma, 9 had renal cell carcinoma and 9 had head and neck cancer. In the dose-escalation cohort, more than 75% of patients were male, and the mean age was approximately 64 years, with a range of roughly 20 to 85. Overall study results and their limits: In the 0.1-3.0 mg/kg groups, partial responders had among the lowest normalized peripheral clonal expansion, particularly in CD8+ T cells. After ivuxolimab, expanded clones were on average more numerous among CD8+ T cells than among CD4+ T cells. Clonal expansion of both CD4+ and CD8+ blood T cells was observed from baseline to week 6 at doses 0.1 to 3.0 mg/kg. The antigen specificity of the clonally expanded peripheral T cells was not determined. Low levels of normalized T-cell clonal expansion were also seen in some nonresponding patients.

To sequence the TCRbeta CDR3 region, genomic DNA was isolated from the sorted cells. The immunoSEQ Assay was used to sequence the TCRbeta CDR3 regions. TCRdb provides this immuneACCESS table in a form limited to in-frame rearrangements. Some clones are lacking; in checked studies, under half of them reflect an unresolved V gene, and why the rest are absent is not known. For this sample the table gives fewer than 85,000 clones, of which roughly 73% were detected only once. The top ten clonotypes cover over 1.5% of the sample. Trimming costs V 2 bases and J 4 bases, and their ends lie 12 bases apart. The CDR3 holds 15 amino acids from the cysteine to the phenylalanine. This entry keeps only the CDR3 DNA: 45 bases, framed from base 1. The germline V gene supplies CDR1 MNHNS and CDR2 SASEGT. Turning to this clone: Which antigen it targets is not known. Qualities for individual bases were not recorded, and no much larger clone is one base off.

The trial excluded patients who had a history of autoimmune disease or who were on systemic immunosuppression. Peripheral blood for TCR sequencing was collected from all dose cohorts at baseline, on cycle 4 day 1, and on cycle 7 day 1. Samples came from an open-label, multicenter, first-in-human phase I dose-escalation trial of ivuxolimab. Adults with locally advanced or metastatic melanoma, renal cell, hepatocellular, or head and neck squamous cell carcinoma were enrolled in the trial. Before TCR sequencing, CD4+ T cells and CD8+ T cells from peripheral blood were sorted into separate populations.

This clonotype was obtained from an adult with an advanced solid tumor such as melanoma, head and neck, liver or kidney cancer. The sequencing used CD4+ or CD8+ T cells sorted from blood, collected in a trial of the OX40 agonist ivuxolimab. Recombination connected TRBV6-1 to TRBJ1-5, with no confidently assigned D gene. In nucleotides, the sequence is TGTGCCAGCAGTGAAACCATAGGGTATAATCAGCCCCAGCATTTT. Protein translation: CASSETIGYNQPQHF.